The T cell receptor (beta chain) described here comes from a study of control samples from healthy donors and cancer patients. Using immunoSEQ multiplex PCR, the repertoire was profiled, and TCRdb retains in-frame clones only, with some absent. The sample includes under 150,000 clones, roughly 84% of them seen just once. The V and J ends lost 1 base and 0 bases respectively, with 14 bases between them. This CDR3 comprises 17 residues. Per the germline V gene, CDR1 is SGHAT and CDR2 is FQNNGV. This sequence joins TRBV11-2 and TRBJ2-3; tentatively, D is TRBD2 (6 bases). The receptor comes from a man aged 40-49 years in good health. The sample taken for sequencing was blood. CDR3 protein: CASSLVPGGASTDTQYF. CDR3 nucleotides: TGTGCCAGCAGCTTAGTACCGGGCGGGGCTAGCACAGATACGCAGTATTTT.